This T cell receptor (beta chain) was retrieved from a study of blood T cell repertoires in COVID-19. Study information: PBMCs, B-cell-depleted T cells, or T cells were the source of the cDNA or gDNA that made up the material.

Measured with immunoSEQ multiplex PCR; TCRdb has only the in-frame clones, and not every one. The sample lists around 340,000 clones, around 86% occurring once. Participant age was roughly 18 to 90 years, and participants resided in 25 or so US areas. Membership in each cohort depended on participant-reported clinical history. This clone appeared a single time. The CDR3 length is 12 residues. V lost 0 bases to trimming and J lost 6 bases, with 3 bases between them. Germline loops: CDR1 SNHLY, CDR2 FYNNEI. The chain carries TRBV2 and TRBJ1-5; D call uncertain. The origin of this receptor is a woman aged 40 to 50 with acute COVID-19. Sequenced input: PBMCs or T cells enriched from blood (not recorded which). In nucleotides, the CDR3 is TGTGCCAGCAGTGAAGCCGGTCAGCCCCAGCATTTT. Protein product: CASSEAGQPQHF. Together with reference TRBV2 and TRBJ1-5, the CDR3 gives the full variable domain: EPEVTQTPSHQVTQMGQEVILRCVPISNHLYFYWYRQILGQKVEFLVSFYNNEISEKSEIFDDQFSVERPDGSNFTLKIRSTKLEDSAMYFCASSEAGQPQHFGDGTRLSIL.